The present T cell receptor beta chain was sequenced within a study of blood T cell repertoires in COVID-19. Looking at the study overall: From the United States, Italy and Spain came samples of acute and convalescent COVID-19.

The assay was immunoSEQ multiplex PCR, and TCRdb's table has in-frame clones only and misses some. In the table there are 200,000 to 250,000 clones, about 88% of which are singletons. In Cohort 3, a recovered donor had either two negative PCRs, clearance, or symptom resolution. This CDR3 has 16 amino acids. The germline V gene encodes CDR1 SGHNT and CDR2 YYREEE (reference sequence). The junction had 11 bases not matched to a gene; V was cut back by 4 bases and J by 6 bases. The genes are TRBV5-4 and TRBJ1-2, with 11 bases that match TRBD1. The sequence derives from a woman aged 25 to 39 who had recovered from COVID-19. The source material was PBMCs or T cells enriched from blood (not recorded which). CDR3 sequence (DNA): TGTGCCAGCAGCACGGTACCGGGACAGGGGGTGAATGGCTACACCTTC. It translates to CASSTVPGQGVNGYTF.